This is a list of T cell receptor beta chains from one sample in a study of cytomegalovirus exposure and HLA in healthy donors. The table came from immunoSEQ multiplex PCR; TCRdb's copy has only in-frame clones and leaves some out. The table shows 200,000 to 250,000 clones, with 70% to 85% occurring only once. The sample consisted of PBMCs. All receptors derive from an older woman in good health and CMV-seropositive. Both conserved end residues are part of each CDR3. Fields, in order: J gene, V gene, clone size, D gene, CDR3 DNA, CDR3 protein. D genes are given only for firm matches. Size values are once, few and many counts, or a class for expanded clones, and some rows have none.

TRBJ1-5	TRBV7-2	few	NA	TGTGCCAGCACCCCAGACGGGAATCAGCCCCAGCATTTT	CASTPDGNQPQHF
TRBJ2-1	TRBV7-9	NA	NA	TGTGCCAGCACCCCCTCGGGGACTGTCGACAATGAGCAGTTCTTC	CASTPSGTVDNEQFF
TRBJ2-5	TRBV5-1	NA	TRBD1	TGCGCCAGCAGCCGCCGGACAGGGCTTCAAGAGACCCAGTACTTC	CASSRRTGLQETQYF
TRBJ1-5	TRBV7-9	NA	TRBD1	TGTTCCAGCAGCTCGCAGGGGGACAATCAGCCCCAGCATTTT	CSSSSQGDNQPQHF
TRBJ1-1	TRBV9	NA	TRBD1	TGTGCCAGCAGCCCTAGACAGGGGTACACTGAAGCTTTCTTT	CASSPRQGYTEAFF
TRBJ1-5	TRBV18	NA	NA	TGTGCCAGCTCACGCACCGGGGGAGGCGATCAGCCCCAGCATTTT	CASSRTGGGDQPQHF
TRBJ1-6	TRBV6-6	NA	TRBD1	TGTGCCAGCAGGGAGGGACAGGGAGAAAGATCACCCCTCCACTTT	CASREGQGERSPLHF
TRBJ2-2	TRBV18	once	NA	TGTGCCAGCTCACCATCCAGCACCGGGGAGCTGTTTTTT	CASSPSSTGELFF
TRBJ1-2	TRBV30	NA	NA	TGTGCCTGGAGTGTGCCGGGTTATTCTAACTATGGCTACACCTTC	CAWSVPGYSNYGYTF
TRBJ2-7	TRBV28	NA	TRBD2	TGTGCCAGCAGTTACCCCTATCTAGCGGGGGGGATCGAGCAGTACTTC	CASSYPYLAGGIEQYF
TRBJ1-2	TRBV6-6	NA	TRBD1	TGTGCCAGCAGTTCCGGGACAGGAATTACTTACACCTTC	CASSSGTGITYTF
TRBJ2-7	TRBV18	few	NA	TGTGCCAGCTCCCCGGGACTTCTTGAGTACGAGCAGTACTTC	CASSPGLLEYEQYF
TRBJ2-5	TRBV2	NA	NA	TGTGCCAGCACTTTTGCGGGGGAGACCCAGTACTTC	CASTFAGETQYF
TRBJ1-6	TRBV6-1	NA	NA	TGTGCCAGCAGTGAATCGTCCTATAATTCACCCCTCCACTTT	CASSESSYNSPLHF
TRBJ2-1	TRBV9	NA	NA	TGTGCCAGCAGCTTTGGAGACACACGGACATCCAATGAGCAGTTCTTC	CASSFGDTRTSNEQFF
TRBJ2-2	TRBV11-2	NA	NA	TGTGCCAGCAGCTTAGGCTCCATGGGGGGTTTGACCGGGGAGCTGTTTTTT	CASSLGSMGGLTGELFF
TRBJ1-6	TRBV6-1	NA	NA	TGTGCCAGCAGGCCCGTACAGGGTATGGAGTCACCCCTCCACTTT	CASRPVQGMESPLHF
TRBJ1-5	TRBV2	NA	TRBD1	TGTGCCAGCAGCATTCGGGACAGGGGGGATCAGCCCCAGCATTTT	CASSIRDRGDQPQHF
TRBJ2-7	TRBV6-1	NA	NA	TGTGCCAGCAGTGGCCGGACAACCAGCTACGAGCAGTACTTC	CASSGRTTSYEQYF
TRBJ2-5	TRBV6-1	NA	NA	TGTGCCAGCATCTCAGCTGCGGGCAGACAAGAGACCCAGTACTTC	CASISAAGRQETQYF
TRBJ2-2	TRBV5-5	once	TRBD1	TGTGCCAGCAGCTTGGGGCTAAGGGTTTTACAGGGGAGCACCGGGGAGCTGTTTTTT	CASSLGLRVLQGSTGELFF
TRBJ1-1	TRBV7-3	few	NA	TGTGCCAGCAGCCGTGGGGCTGCCACTGAAGCTTTCTTT	CASSRGAATEAFF
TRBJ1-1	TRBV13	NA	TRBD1	TGTGCCAGCAGCTGGGACAGGGGCCTGAACACTGAAGCTTTCTTT	CASSWDRGLNTEAFF
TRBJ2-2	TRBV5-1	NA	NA	TGCGCCAGCAGCTTCGAGACGAACACCGGGGAGCTGTTTTTT	CASSFETNTGELFF
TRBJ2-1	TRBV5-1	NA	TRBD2	TGCGCCAGCAGCTTGCTCGCGGGGGGGTCTAGGGAGCAGTTCTTC	CASSLLAGGSREQFF
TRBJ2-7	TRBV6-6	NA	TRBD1	TGTGCCAGCAGCCGGACAGGGGGGAGTTACGAGCAGTACTTC	CASSRTGGSYEQYF
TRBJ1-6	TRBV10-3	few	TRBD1	TGTGCCATCAGTCCCGGGACAGTGCTTTCACCCCTCCACTTT	CAISPGTVLSPLHF
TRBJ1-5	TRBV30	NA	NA	TGTGCCTGGGGTTTCACAGGGAGCAATCAGCCCCAGCATTTT	CAWGFTGSNQPQHF
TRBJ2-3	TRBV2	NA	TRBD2	TGTGCCAGCACTTCTGGACTAGCCCCACCAGATACGCAGTATTTT	CASTSGLAPPDTQYF
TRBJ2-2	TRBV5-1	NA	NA	TGCGCCAGCAGCTTCGTACAGGGTGCGTTCGGGGAGCTGTTTTTT	CASSFVQGAFGELFF
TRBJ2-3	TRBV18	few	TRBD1	TGTGCCAGCTCACCACCGGGACAGGGGGCCTTTGGTTCGGGAGCAGATACGCAGTATTTT	CASSPPGQGAFGSGADTQYF
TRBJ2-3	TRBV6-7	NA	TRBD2	TGTGCCAGCAGTTACTCGCTGGGACTAGCCTCCACAGATACGCAGTATTTT	CASSYSLGLASTDTQYF
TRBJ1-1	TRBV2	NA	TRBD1	TGTGCCAGCAGTGAATCCACAGGGGGCACTGAAGCTTTCTTT	CASSESTGGTEAFF
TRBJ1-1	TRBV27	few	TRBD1	TGTGCCAGCAGGACTACAGGGGGCATGGGGAACACTGAAGCTTTCTTT	CASRTTGGMGNTEAFF